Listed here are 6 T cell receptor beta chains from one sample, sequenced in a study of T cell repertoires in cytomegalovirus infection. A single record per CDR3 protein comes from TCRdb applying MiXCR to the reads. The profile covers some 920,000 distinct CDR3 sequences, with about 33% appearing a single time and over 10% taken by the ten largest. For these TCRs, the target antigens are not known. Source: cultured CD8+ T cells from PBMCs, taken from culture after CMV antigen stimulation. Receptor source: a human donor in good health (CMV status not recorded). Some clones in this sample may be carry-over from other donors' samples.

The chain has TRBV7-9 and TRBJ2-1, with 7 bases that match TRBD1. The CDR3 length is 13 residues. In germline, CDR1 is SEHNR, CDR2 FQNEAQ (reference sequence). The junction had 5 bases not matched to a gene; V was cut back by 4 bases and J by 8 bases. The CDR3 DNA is TGTGCCAGCAGCTCGACAGGGTCGGATGAGCAGTTCTTC. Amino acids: CASSSTGSDEQFF.

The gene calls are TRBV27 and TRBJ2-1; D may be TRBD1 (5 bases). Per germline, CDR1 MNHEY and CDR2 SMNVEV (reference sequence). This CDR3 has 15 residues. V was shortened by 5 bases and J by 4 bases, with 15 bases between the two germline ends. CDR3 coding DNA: TGTGCCAGCAGTACCACGACAGCGCCTTACAATGAGCAGTTCTTC. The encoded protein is CASSTTTAPYNEQFF.

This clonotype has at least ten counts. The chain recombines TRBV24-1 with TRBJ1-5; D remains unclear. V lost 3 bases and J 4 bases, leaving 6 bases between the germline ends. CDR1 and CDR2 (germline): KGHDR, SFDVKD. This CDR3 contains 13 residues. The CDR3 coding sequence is TGTGCCACCAGTGATGGAGGGAATCAGCCCCAGCATTTT. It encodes CATSDGGNQPQHF.

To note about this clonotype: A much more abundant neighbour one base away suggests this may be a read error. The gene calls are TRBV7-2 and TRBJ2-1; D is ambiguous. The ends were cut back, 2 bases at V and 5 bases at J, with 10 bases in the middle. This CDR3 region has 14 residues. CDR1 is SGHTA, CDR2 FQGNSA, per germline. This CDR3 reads CASSLSDPDNEQFF. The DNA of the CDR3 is TGTGCCAGCAGCTTATCCGACCCCGACAATGAGCAGTTCTTC.

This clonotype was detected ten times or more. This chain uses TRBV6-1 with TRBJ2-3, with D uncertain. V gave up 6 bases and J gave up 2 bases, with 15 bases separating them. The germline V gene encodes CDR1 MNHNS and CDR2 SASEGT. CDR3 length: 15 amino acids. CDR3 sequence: CASRASRRVTDTQYF. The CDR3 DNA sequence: TGTGCCAGCAGAGCGAGCCGCCGGGTCACAGATACGCAGTATTTT.

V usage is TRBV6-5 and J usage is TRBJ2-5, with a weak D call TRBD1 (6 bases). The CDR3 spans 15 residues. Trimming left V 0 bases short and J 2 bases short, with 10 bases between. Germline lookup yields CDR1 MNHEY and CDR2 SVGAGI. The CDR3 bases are TGTGCCAGCAGTTACTCGATTGGACAGCAAGAGACCCAGTACTTC. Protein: CASSYSIGQQETQYF.